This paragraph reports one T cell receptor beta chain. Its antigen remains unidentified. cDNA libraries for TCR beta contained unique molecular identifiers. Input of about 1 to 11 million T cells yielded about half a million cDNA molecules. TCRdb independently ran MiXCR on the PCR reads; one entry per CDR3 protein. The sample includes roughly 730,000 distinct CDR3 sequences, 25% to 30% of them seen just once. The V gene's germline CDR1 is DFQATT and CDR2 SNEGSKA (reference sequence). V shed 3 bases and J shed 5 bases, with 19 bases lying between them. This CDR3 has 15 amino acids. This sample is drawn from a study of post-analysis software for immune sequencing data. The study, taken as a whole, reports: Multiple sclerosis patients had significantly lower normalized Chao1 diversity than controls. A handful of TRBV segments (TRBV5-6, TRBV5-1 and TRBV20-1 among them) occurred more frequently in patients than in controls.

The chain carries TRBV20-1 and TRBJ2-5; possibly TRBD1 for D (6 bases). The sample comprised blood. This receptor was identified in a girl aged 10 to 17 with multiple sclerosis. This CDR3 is CSASPAQGFSETQYF. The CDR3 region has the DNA TGCAGTGCTAGCCCGGCTCAGGGGTTCTCGGAGACCCAGTACTTC.